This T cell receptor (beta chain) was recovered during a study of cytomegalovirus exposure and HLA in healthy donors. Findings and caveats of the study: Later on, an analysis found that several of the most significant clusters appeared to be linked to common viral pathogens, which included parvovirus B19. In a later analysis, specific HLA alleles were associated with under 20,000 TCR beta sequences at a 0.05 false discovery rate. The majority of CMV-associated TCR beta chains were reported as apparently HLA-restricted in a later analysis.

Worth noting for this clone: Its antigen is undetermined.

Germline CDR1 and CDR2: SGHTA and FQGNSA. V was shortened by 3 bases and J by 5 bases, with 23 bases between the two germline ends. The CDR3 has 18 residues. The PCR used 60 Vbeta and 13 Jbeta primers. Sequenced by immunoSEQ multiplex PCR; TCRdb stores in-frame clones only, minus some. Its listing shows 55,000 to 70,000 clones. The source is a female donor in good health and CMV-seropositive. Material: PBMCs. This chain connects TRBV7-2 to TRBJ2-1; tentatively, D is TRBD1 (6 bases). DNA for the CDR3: TGTGCCAGCAGCTTGACCTGGGTGATGGGGGCAAGGGACAATGAGCAGTTCTTC. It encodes CASSLTWVMGARDNEQFF.